The 24 T cell receptor beta chains below all came from one sample that was sequenced in a study of human versus mouse CDR3 diversity and MHC coevolution. Measured with immunoSEQ multiplex PCR; TCRdb has only the in-frame clones, and not every one. The sample carries about 60,000 clones, about 93% recorded once. The sample consisted of naive CD4+ T cells from blood. Subset defined: CD45RO-negative CD62L-positive naive CD4 T cells. The receptors shown here come from a person aged 55 to 75 in good health.

Note on this clone: One end of the junction is discordant with germline, which a read error may explain. The sample holds other DNA sequences that translate to the same CDR3. This chain uses TRBV7-2 with TRBJ2-3; D possibly corresponds to TRBD1 (6 bases). There are 15 residues in the CDR3. CDR1 is SGHTA, CDR2 FQGNSA, per germline. CDR3 DNA sequence: TGTGCCAGCAGCTCCCGACAGGCCGGCACAGATACACAGTATTTT. It translates to CASSSRQAGTDTQYF.

J is TRBJ2-1 and V is TRBV19, with a possible D match to TRBD2 (6 bases). V lost 7 bases and J 6 bases, leaving 19 bases between the germline ends. This CDR3 spans 15 amino acids. Germline loops: CDR1 LNHDA, CDR2 SQIVND (reference sequence). CDR3 nucleotides: TGTGCCAGTAACGCCCGCAGCGCGGGGAGCAATGAGCAGTTCTTC. This gives the protein CASNARSAGSNEQFF.

This chain joins TRBV4-1 and TRBJ2-2; D is perhaps TRBD2 (6 bases). This CDR3 is built from 16 residues. Trimming removed 0 bases from V and 4 bases from J, with 12 bases in between. Germline V gene lookup returns CDR1 MGHRA and CDR2 YSYEKL. The CDR3 is CASSQDNQGGTGELFF. CDR3 DNA: TGCGCCAGCAGCCAAGATAACCAGGGAGGCACCGGGGAGCTGTTTTTT.

This chain connects TRBV6-5 to TRBJ1-3, with TRBD1 as a possible D gene (6 bases). The CDR3 has 13 residues. CDR1 is MNHEY, CDR2 SVGAGI, per germline. V lost 6 bases, J lost 8 bases, and 14 bases lay in between. CDR3 residues: CASRQGFMDTIYF. The CDR3 region has the DNA TGTGCCAGCAGGCAGGGGTTCATGGACACCATATATTTT.

V gene TRBV7-9 combines with J gene TRBJ1-1, with TRBD1 matching 7 bases. There are 15 residues in the CDR3. J gave up 1 base and V 2 bases, and 4 bases lay outside the gene matches. CDR1 SEHNR and CDR2 FQNEAQ come from the germline V gene (reference sequence). The CDR3 protein is CASSLTTGRNTEAFF. For the CDR3, the DNA is TGTGCCAGCAGCTTAACGACAGGGAGGAACACTGAAGCTTTCTTT.

V gene TRBV11-3 combines with J gene TRBJ2-1; D is uncertain. V was clipped by 6 bases and J by 0 bases, with 12 bases between them. The CDR3 extends over 15 amino acids. Germline-derived CDR1 and CDR2 are SGHNT and YENEEA. The CDR3 nucleotides read TGTGCCAGCAGAGCACAGAGTAGCTCCTACAATGAGCAGTTCTTC. This gives the protein CASRAQSSSYNEQFF.

The V call is TRBV18, the J call TRBJ2-2, with unresolved D. This CDR3 has 14 amino acids. Germline lookup yields CDR1 KGHSH and CDR2 LQKENI. Trimming cost V 3 bases and J 8 bases, with 13 bases left between them. The CDR3: CASSPRHEVGELFF. CDR3 bases: TGTGCCAGCTCACCTCGTCACGAGGTTGGGGAGCTGTTTTTT.

The chain carries TRBV30 and TRBJ2-1; TRBD1 might be the D (5 bases). The ends were cut back, 3 bases at V and 4 bases at J, with 7 bases in the middle. In germline, CDR1 is GTSNPN, CDR2 SVGIG (reference sequence). This CDR3 has 12 residues. CDR3 DNA: TGTGCCTGGAGCCCAGGGTACAATGAGCAGTTCTTC. Its protein is CAWSPGYNEQFF.

V usage is TRBV27 and J usage is TRBJ1-2, with a tentative D call TRBD1 (5 bases). CDR1 and CDR2 (germline): MNHEY, SMNVEV (reference sequence). The CDR3 length is 14 residues. Trimming shortened V by 7 bases and J by 0 bases, and 12 bases separated the two germline ends. CDR3 sequence (DNA): TGTGCCAGCACAACCAGGGCTTCTAACTATGGCTACACCTTC. It yields the protein CASTTRASNYGYTF.

The gene calls are TRBV25-1 and TRBJ1-1, with 9 bases that match TRBD1. V lost 4 bases to trimming and J lost 5 bases; unmatched junction nucleotides: 5. This CDR3 is 14 amino acids long. CDR1 and CDR2 (germline): MGHDK, SYGVNS. The CDR3 here is CASSGMTGGTEAFF. CDR3 DNA: TGTGCCAGCAGTGGGATGACAGGGGGAACTGAAGCTTTCTTT.

CDR3: CASSLGGTRGETQYF. The CDR3 DNA follows: TGTGCCAGCAGCTTAGGAGGGACTAGGGGGGAGACCCAGTACTTC. The chain recombines TRBV13 with TRBJ2-5; 8 bases match TRBD2. Germline lookup yields CDR1 PRHDT and CDR2 FYEKMQ (reference sequence). CDR3 length equals 15 residues. Trimming removed 0 bases from V and 5 bases from J; junction bases left unmatched: 5.

This rearrangement joins TRBV6-1 to TRBJ2-5; D perhaps matches TRBD1 (5 bases). Germline lookup yields CDR1 MNHNS and CDR2 SASEGT. Trimming shortened V by 11 bases and J by 4 bases, and 14 bases separated the two germline ends. This CDR3 spans 12 amino acids. In nucleotides, the CDR3 is TGTGCCGGAAGGACACGTCGAGAGACCCAGTACTTC. Translated: CAGRTRRETQYF.

This chain links TRBV19 with TRBJ2-1, with 15 bases aligning to TRBD2. The CDR3 totals 19 residues. After removal of 3 bases from V and 9 bases from J, the junction contained 15 bases not matched to a gene. Germline-derived CDR1 and CDR2 are LNHDA and SQIVND (reference sequence). CDR3 DNA: TGTGCCAGTAGTATGCGGCGGGGACTAGCGGGAGGCCGAGGGGGTGAGCAGTTCTTC. It encodes CASSMRRGLAGGRGGEQFF.

V and J are TRBV6-6 and TRBJ1-2; the match to TRBD1 covers 7 bases. The CDR3 covers 13 residues. CDR1 and CDR2 (germline): MNHNY, SVGAGI (reference sequence). V was pared by 6 bases and J by 7 bases, with 8 bases of the junction left unmatched. In DNA form, the CDR3 reads TGTGCCAGCAGAGAAATACAGGGGTCTGGCTACACCTTC. The encoded protein is CASREIQGSGYTF.

V gene TRBV19 combines with J gene TRBJ2-7; 11 bases line up with TRBD2. Germline loops: CDR1 LNHDA, CDR2 SQIVND (reference sequence). CDR3 size: 14 residues. V trimming: 8 bases; J trimming: 6 bases; junction bases outside the gene matches: 9. This CDR3 reads CASRTSGSKGEQYF. The CDR3 DNA sequence: TGTGCCAGTCGGACTAGCGGGTCCAAAGGCGAGCAGTACTTC.

This clone has a handful of counts. The gene calls are TRBV6-5 and TRBJ1-6, with a possible D match to TRBD1 (6 bases). The length of the CDR3 is 14 residues. The V end lost 7 bases, the J end lost 13 bases, and 20 bases lay between the germline ends. Germline CDR1 MNHEY, CDR2 SVGAGI. The CDR3 loop reads CASILRGPGGPLHF. CDR3 DNA sequence: TGTGCCAGCATCCTACGGGGGCCCGGGGGGCCCCTCCACTTT.

The chain combines TRBV10-3 with TRBJ2-7; TRBD1 is a possible D gene (6 bases). The V end lost 6 bases, the J end lost 0 bases, and 15 bases lay between the germline ends. Germline V gene data show CDR1 as ENHRY and CDR2 as SYGVKD. The CDR3 is made up of 15 amino acids. The CDR3 loop reads CAIRGDTSTSYEQYF. The CDR3 DNA is TGTGCCATCAGGGGGGACACGTCGACCTCCTACGAGCAGTACTTC.

V usage is TRBV28 and J usage is TRBJ2-3; D possibly corresponds to TRBD1 (6 bases). Trimming cost V 7 bases and J 5 bases, with 16 bases left between them. Germline V gene data show CDR1 as MDHEN and CDR2 as SYDVKM. The CDR3 runs to 14 residues. The CDR3 loop reads CASTLDPGVDTQYF. The CDR3 nucleotides read TGTGCCAGCACCCTCGACCCAGGGGTAGATACGCAGTATTTT.

V gene TRBV30 combines with J gene TRBJ1-3; TRBD1 might be the D (5 bases). The CDR3 runs 14 residues. The germline V gene encodes CDR1 GTSNPN and CDR2 SVGIG (reference sequence). The germline V and J ends were trimmed by 4 bases and 0 bases, with 10 bases remaining between them. The CDR3 nucleotides read TGTGCCTGGACTGGGGCCTTCTCTGGAAACACCATATATTTT. It is translated as CAWTGAFSGNTIYF. Together with reference TRBV30 and TRBJ1-3, the CDR3 gives the full variable domain: SQTIHQWPATLVQPVGSPLSLECTVEGTSNPNLYWYRQAAGRGLQLLFYSVGIGQISSEVPQNLSASRPQDRQFILSSKKLLLSDSGFYLCAWTGAFSGNTIYFGEGSWLTVV.

V gene TRBV5-1 combines with J gene TRBJ2-5; D is possibly TRBD1 (5 bases). Germline CDR1 reads SGHRS; CDR2 reads YFSETQ. CDR3 length: 15 residues. V lost 2 bases and J lost 6, with 17 bases in between. CDR3 bases: TGCGCCAGCAGCTTTGAAGGGGTATCCGGGCAGACCCAGTACTTC. Translating gives CASSFEGVSGQTQYF.

The rearrangement links TRBV7-9 to TRBJ1-3, with unresolved D. Germline loops: CDR1 SEHNR, CDR2 FQNEAQ (reference sequence). CDR3 length: 15 amino acids. V shed 3 bases and J shed 0 bases, with 9 bases lying between them. CDR3 sequence reads: CASSLTPSSGNTIYF. The CDR3 DNA reads TGTGCCAGCAGCTTGACACCCAGCTCTGGAAACACCATATATTTT. Variable domain in full (rest from reference TRBV7-9 and TRBJ1-3): DTGVSQNPRHKITKRGQNVTFRCDPISEHNRLYWYRQTLGQGPEFLTYFQNEAQLEKSRLLSDRFSAERPKGSFSTLEIQRTEQGDSAMYLCASSLTPSSGNTIYFGEGSWLTVV.

The chain has TRBV7-3 and TRBJ2-1; 8 bases are a match to TRBD2. The CDR3 is made up of 15 amino acids. Germline CDR1 and CDR2: SGHTA and FQGTGA. V was clipped by 1 base and J by 9 bases; unmatched bases: 8. CDR3 region: CASSLKLADRGEQFF. As DNA, the CDR3 is TGTGCCAGCAGCTTAAAACTAGCGGACCGGGGTGAGCAGTTCTTC.

J is TRBJ2-2 and V is TRBV5-1; 12 bases line up with TRBD1. The V gene end was trimmed by 0 bases and the J gene end by 5 bases; junction bases not matched to a gene: 11. The CDR3 length is 19 residues. Germline V gene data show CDR1 as SGHRS and CDR2 as YFSETQ. The CDR3: CASSLGDRGPRGRTGELFF. The CDR3 bases are TGCGCCAGCAGCTTGGGGGACAGGGGGCCCAGAGGTCGGACCGGGGAGCTGTTTTTT.

This clone was seen a single time. J is TRBJ2-3 and V is TRBV9; D uncertain. The CDR3 consists of 13 residues. Trimming removed 3 bases at V and 6 bases at J, with 11 bases between. Per germline, CDR1 SGDLS and CDR2 YYNGEE. CDR3 amino acids: CASSARLADTQYF. The CDR3 coding sequence is TGTGCCAGCAGCGCACGTCTCGCGGATACGCAGTATTTT.